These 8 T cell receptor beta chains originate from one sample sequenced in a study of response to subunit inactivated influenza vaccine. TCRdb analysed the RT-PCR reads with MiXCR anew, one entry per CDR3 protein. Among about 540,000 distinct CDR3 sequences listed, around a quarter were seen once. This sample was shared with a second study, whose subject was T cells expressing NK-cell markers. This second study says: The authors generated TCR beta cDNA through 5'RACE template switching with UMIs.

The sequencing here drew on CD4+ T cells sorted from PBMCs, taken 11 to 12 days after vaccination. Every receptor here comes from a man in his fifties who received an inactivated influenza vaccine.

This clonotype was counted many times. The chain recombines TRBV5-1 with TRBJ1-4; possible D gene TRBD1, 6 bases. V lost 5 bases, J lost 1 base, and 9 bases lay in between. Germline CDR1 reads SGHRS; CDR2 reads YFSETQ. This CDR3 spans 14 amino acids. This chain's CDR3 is CASRDRRTNEKLFF. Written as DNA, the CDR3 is TGCGCCAGCAGAGACAGGAGAACTAATGAAAAACTGTTTTTT.

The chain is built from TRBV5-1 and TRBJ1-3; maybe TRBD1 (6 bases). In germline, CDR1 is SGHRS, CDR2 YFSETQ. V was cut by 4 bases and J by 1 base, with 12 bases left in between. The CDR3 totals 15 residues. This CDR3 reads CASSGNRASGNTIYF. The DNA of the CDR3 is TGCGCCAGCAGCGGAAACAGGGCATCTGGAAACACCATATATTTT.

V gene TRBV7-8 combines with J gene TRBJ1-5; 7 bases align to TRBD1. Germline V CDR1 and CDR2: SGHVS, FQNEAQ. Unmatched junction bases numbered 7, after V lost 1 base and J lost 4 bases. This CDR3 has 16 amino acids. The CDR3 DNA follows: TGTGCCAGCAGCTTAGGGAGACAGGGACGGAATCAGCCCCAGCATTTT. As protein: CASSLGRQGRNQPQHF.

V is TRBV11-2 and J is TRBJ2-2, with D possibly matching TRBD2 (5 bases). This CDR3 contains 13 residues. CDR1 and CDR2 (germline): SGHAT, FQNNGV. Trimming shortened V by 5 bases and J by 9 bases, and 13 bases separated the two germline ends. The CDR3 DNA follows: TGTGCCAGCAGCGCCGGGGTTCACCGGGAGCTGTTTTTT. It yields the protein CASSAGVHRELFF.

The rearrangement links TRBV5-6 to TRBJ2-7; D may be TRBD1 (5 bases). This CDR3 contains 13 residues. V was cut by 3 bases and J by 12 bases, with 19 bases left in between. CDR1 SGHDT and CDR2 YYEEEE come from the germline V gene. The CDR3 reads CASSSTTAYKRYF. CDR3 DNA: TGTGCCAGCAGCTCAACGACAGCCTACAAGCGGTACTTC.

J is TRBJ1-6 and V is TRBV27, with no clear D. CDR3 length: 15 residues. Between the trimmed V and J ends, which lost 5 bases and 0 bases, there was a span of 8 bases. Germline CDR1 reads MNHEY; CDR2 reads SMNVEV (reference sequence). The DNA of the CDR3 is TGTGCCAGCAGTCCCTGGAGCTCCTATAATTCACCCCTCCACTTT. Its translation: CASSPWSSYNSPLHF.

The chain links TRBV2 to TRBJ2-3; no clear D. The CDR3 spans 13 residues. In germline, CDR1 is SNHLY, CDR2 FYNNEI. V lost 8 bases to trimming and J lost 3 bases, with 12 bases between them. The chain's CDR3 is CASGWTMTDTQYF. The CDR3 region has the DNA TGTGCCAGCGGCTGGACGATGACAGATACGCAGTATTTT.

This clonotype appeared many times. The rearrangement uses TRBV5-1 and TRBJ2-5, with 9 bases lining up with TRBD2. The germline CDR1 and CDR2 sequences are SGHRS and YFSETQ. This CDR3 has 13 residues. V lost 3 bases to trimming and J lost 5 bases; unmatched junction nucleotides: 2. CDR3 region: CASSWTSEETQYF. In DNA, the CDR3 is TGCGCCAGCAGCTGGACTAGCGAGGAGACCCAGTACTTC.